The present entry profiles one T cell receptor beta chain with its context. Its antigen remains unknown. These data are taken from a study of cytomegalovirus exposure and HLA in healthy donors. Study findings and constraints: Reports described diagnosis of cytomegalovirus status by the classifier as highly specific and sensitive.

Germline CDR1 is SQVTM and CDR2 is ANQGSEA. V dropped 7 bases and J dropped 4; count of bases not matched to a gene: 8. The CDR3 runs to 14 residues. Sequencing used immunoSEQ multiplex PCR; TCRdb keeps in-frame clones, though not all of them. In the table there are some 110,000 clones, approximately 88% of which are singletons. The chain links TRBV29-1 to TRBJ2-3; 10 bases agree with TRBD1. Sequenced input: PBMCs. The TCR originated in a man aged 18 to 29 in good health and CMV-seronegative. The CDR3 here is CSAGGGQGADTQYF. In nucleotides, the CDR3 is TGCAGCGCCGGGGGAGGACAGGGGGCAGATACGCAGTATTTT.